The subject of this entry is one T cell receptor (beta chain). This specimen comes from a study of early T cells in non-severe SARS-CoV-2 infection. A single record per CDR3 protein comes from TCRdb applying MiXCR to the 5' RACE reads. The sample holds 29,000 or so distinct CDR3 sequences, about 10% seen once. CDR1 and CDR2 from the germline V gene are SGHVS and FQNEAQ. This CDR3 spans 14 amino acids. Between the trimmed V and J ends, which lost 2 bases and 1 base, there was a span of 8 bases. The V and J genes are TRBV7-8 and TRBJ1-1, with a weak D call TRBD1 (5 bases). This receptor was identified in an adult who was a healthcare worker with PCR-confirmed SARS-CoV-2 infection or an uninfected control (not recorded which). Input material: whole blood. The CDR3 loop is CASSLRDANTEAFF. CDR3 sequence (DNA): TGTGCCAGCAGCTTACGGGACGCGAACACTGAAGCTTTCTTT.